This T cell receptor (beta chain) was recorded in a study of immune evolution from preneoplasia to lung adenocarcinoma. The germline V gene encodes CDR1 MDHEN and CDR2 SYDVKM. Trimming removed 3 bases at V and 5 bases at J, with 20 bases between. The CDR3 sequence is 18 residues long. The repertoire was sequenced with immunoSEQ multiplex PCR; TCRdb's copy has only in-frame clones and lacks some. Of 6,000 to 8,000 clones in the sample, roughly three quarters are singletons; the top ten hold 18%. Between 2014 and 2017, patients underwent resection in Japan or China. Each case's diagnosis was confirmed by two pathologists on H&E.

V usage is TRBV28 and J usage is TRBJ1-6, with D maybe TRBD1 (5 bases). This receptor was identified in a person in their 70s with lung adenocarcinoma. Sequencing input: FFPE adjacent normal lung tissue. CDR3 DNA sequence: TGTGCCAGCAGTTTTCCCGGAGCGGGCAGGACAAATAATTCACCCCTCCACTTT. It codes for CASSFPGAGRTNNSPLHF.